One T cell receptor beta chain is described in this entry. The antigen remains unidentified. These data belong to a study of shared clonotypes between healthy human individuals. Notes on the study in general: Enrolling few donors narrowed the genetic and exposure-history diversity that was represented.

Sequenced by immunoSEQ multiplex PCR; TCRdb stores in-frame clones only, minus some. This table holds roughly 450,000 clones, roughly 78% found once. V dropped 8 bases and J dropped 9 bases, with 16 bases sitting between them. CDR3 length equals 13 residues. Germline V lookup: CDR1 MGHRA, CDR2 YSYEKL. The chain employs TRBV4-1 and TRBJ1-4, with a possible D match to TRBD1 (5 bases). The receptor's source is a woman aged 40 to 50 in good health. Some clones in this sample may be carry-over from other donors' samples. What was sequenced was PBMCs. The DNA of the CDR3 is TGCGCCAGCTCCCAAGAGACAGCCCAAAAACTGTTTTTT. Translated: CASSQETAQKLFF.